This is a list of T cell receptor beta chains from one sample in a study of CD8 T cells in Susac syndrome. TCRdb re-called the immunoSEQ multiplex PCR reads with MiXCR, one entry per CDR3 protein. The sample records about 120,000 distinct CDR3 sequences, 90% to 95% being singletons. The sample comprised CD4+ T cells from PBMCs. The receptors come from a human donor in good health. Both conserved end residues are part of each CDR3. A D gene is named only where the DNA matches it firmly. A row's size may be missing; if present it is once, few, many or a size class.

cdr3_length	clone_size	d_call	j_call	v_call	cdr3_nt	cdr3_aa
14	-	-	TRBJ2-7	TRBV18	TGTGCCAGCTCACCTTCGGACTCACTTAGGGAGCAGTACTTC	CASSPSDSLREQYF
13	-	TRBD1	TRBJ1-4	TRBV29-1	TGCAGCGTGGACATCGGGACAGATGAAAAACTGTTTTTT	CSVDIGTDEKLFF
19	-	-	TRBJ1-5	TRBV6-2/TRBV6-3	TGTGCCAGCAGTTACTACCTACAGGGACGGGGCCATAGCAATCAGCCCCAGCATTTT	CASSYYLQGRGHSNQPQHF
14	few	-	TRBJ2-5	TRBV6-5	TGTGCCAGCAGTTCGGGTTGGGGGGAGGAGACCCAGTACTTC	CASSSGWGEETQYF
16	once	-	TRBJ2-5	TRBV5-4	TGTGCCAGCAGCTTGGTCCAGGGTAAAAGGGGAGAGACCCAGTACTTC	CASSLVQGKRGETQYF
17	-	TRBD1	TRBJ2-6	TRBV6-1	TGTGCCAGCAGTACCTTACAGGGGGAGCCTGGGGCCAACGTCCTGACTTTC	CASSTLQGEPGANVLTF
12	-	-	TRBJ2-5	TRBV20-1	TGCAGTGCCCCGAGGGGAGGCGAGACCCAGTACTTC	CSAPRGGETQYF
11	-	-	TRBJ2-1	TRBV6-2/TRBV6-3	TGTGCCAGCAGTTACTCGACTGAGCAGTTCTTC	CASSYSTEQFF
14	-	-	TRBJ1-6	TRBV12-3/TRBV12-4	TGTGCCAGCAGTTCCGGGACGGCTCATTCACCCCTCCACTTT	CASSSGTAHSPLHF
14	-	-	TRBJ2-5	TRBV2	TGTGCCAGCAGTTCCGGGACCCCCAGCGAGACCCAGTACTTC	CASSSGTPSETQYF
14	-	-	TRBJ2-4	TRBV13	TGTGCCAGCAGCCTGCAGCAGGGGAGGAACATTCAGTACTTC	CASSLQQGRNIQYF
17	-	-	TRBJ1-2	TRBV4-3	TGCGCCAGCAGCCCCCTAATGGCCCTACGCCAACGTAATGGCTACACCTTC	CASSPLMALRQRNGYTF
15	-	-	TRBJ2-7	TRBV7-2	TGTGCCAGCAGCTTAGCGGGGGGCACAGTGTACGAGCAGTACTTC	CASSLAGGTVYEQYF
15	-	-	TRBJ2-1	TRBV19	TGTGCCAGTAGTATAACCGGGGGGCCGAGAAATGAGCAGTTCTTC	CASSITGGPRNEQFF
15	-	-	TRBJ2-1	TRBV30	TGTGCCTGGAGTGAGGAGGGCCGGTTATACAATGAGCAGTTCTTC	CAWSEEGRLYNEQFF
15	-	TRBD2	TRBJ2-1	TRBV7-2	TGTGCCAGCAGCCTATCTAGCGGGAGAAGTAATGAGCAGTTCTTC	CASSLSSGRSNEQFF
14	-	-	TRBJ1-1	TRBV24-1	TGTGCCACCAGCCCGGGCGTACAGAACACTGAAGCTTTCTTT	CATSPGVQNTEAFF
15	once	TRBD2	TRBJ2-7	TRBV7-3	TGTGCCAGCAGCTCCCTAGCGGGAGGGCCCTACGAGCAGTACTTC	CASSSLAGGPYEQYF
13	few	TRBD1	TRBJ2-7	TRBV29-1	TGCAGCGTGACGGGACAGGGGCTAGACGAGCAGTACTTC	CSVTGQGLDEQYF
15	-	-	TRBJ2-5	TRBV7-3	TGTGCCAGCAGCTCAGGTGGGGGGAGTCGGGAGACCCAGTACTTC	CASSSGGGSRETQYF
15	-	-	TRBJ1-1	TRBV6-5	TGTGCCAGCAGTTCCCCCGACAGACTGAATTATGAAGCTTTCTTT	CASSSPDRLNYEAFF
14	few	TRBD2	TRBJ2-2	TRBV7-3	TGTGCCAGCAGCTCGGGACTAGTATCCGGGGAGCTGTTTTTT	CASSSGLVSGELFF
12	-	-	TRBJ1-4	TRBV3-1	TGTGCCAGCGGACCCCGGAATGAAAAACTGTTTTTT	CASGPRNEKLFF
16	-	TRBD2	TRBJ2-2	TRBV28	TGTGCCAGCAGTTTGGGGGCAACTAGCGGGACCGGGGAGCTGTTTTTT	CASSLGATSGTGELFF
12	-	-	TRBJ2-5	TRBV2	TGTGCCAGCAGTGAGACACCGGAGACCCAGTACTTC	CASSETPETQYF
13	-	-	TRBJ1-1	TRBV7-2	TGTGCCAGCAGCTTAAAGAGAAACACTGAAGCTTTCTTT	CASSLKRNTEAFF
16	-	-	TRBJ2-4	TRBV19	TGTGCCAGTAGCGGATCCCTCGGGAAAGCCAAAAACATTCAGTACTTC	CASSGSLGKAKNIQYF
14	-	-	TRBJ2-7	TRBV2	TGTGCCAGCAGTGTCAGGCTAGAGGCATTCGAGCAGTACTTC	CASSVRLEAFEQYF
15	-	-	TRBJ1-4	TRBV7-9	TGTGCCAGCAGCACGCGACAGTCAACTAATGAAAAACTGTTTTTT	CASSTRQSTNEKLFF